Listed here are 14 T cell receptor beta chains from one sample, sequenced in a study of immune characterization of retroperitoneal liposarcoma. Via MiXCR, TCRdb re-called the PCR reads, giving one row per CDR3 protein. The table has more than 8,000 distinct CDR3 sequences, approximately 39% seen once. Input material: tumor tissue. These receptors originate from a male donor with retroperitoneal liposarcoma.

In this sample, this clonotype is medium-sized. The chain links TRBV6-1 to TRBJ1-1, with D hard to call. Trimming removed 2 bases at V and 7 bases at J, with 2 bases between. The CDR3 has 10 residues. Germline-derived CDR1 and CDR2 are MNHNS and SASEGT. In DNA form, the CDR3 reads TGTGCCAGCAGTGAAAATGAAGCTTTCTTT. Encoded protein: CASSENEAFF.

In its sample, this clonotype was seen once. V is TRBV4-3 and J is TRBJ2-5, with 8 positions matching TRBD2. The DNA end is a closer match to TRBJ2-1, so the J assignment may be wrong. The CDR3 is 17 residues long. Looked up from germline, CDR1 is LGHNA and CDR2 is YSLEER. The CDR3 sequence: CASSQESTGGRRETQFF. The CDR3 nucleotides read TGCGCCAGCAGCCAAGAATCAACGGGGGGGCGCCGGGAGACCCAGTTCTTC.

The chain carries TRBV6-1 and TRBJ2-6; D call uncertain. Germline V gives CDR1 MNHNS, CDR2 SASEGT. The CDR3 has 13 amino acids. Trimming stripped 6 bases from V and 3 bases from J, with 6 bases between. In DNA, the CDR3 is TGTGCCAGCAGGCGAAATGGGGCCAACGTCCTGACTTTC. This translates into CASRRNGANVLTF.

The V and J genes are TRBV6-1 and TRBJ2-2, with TRBD2 matching over 9 bases. Trimming removed 6 bases from V and 4 bases from J; junction bases left unmatched: 9. The germline V gene encodes CDR1 MNHNS and CDR2 SASEGT. The length of the CDR3 is 16 residues. In DNA, the CDR3 is TGTGCCAGCAGGGGCGGGGGGGCCGCGAGCACCGGGGAGCTGTTTTTT. Translating it yields CASRGGGAASTGELFF.

The chain carries TRBV10-1 and TRBJ2-3, with TRBD1 identical over 7 bases. The CDR3 is 13 amino acids. J gave up 3 bases and V 4 bases, and 1 base lay outside the gene matches. Germline V gene sequence: CDR1 WNHNN, CDR2 SYGVQD (reference sequence). The CDR3 coding sequence is TGCGCCAGCAGTGGACAGGGAACAGATACGCAGTATTTT. Protein product: CASSGQGTDTQYF.

This clonotype is termed large. The genes are TRBV6-1 and TRBJ2-5, with D perhaps assigned TRBD1 or TRBD2 (5 bases each). The DNA end is a closer match to TRBJ2-1, so the J assignment may be wrong. Germline CDR1 and CDR2: MNHNS and SASEGT. The CDR3 is 14 amino acids. The CDR3 sequence is CASSRDPDQETQFF. In nucleotides, the CDR3 is TGTGCCAGCAGTCGGGACCCTGACCAAGAGACCCAGTTCTTC.

The gene calls are TRBV7-6 and TRBJ2-1; no clear D gene. The DNA end is more similar to TRBJ2-7, so the J call may be wrong. The CDR3 has 14 amino acids. Looked up from germline, CDR1 is SGHVS and CDR2 is FNYEAQ. CDR3 sequence (DNA): TGTGCCAGCAGCCCCGCTCTAGGGAAAAATGAGCAGTACTTC. Protein product: CASSPALGKNEQYF.

Judged by abundance, this clonotype is medium-sized (0.01 to 0.1%). The chain combines TRBV6-1 with TRBJ2-1, with D uncertain. Between the trimmed V and J ends, which lost 2 bases and 0 bases, there was a span of 11 bases. The germline gives CDR1 MNHNS, CDR2 SASEGT. CDR3 length equals 16 residues. The CDR3 DNA reads TGTGCCAGCAGTGAACGGCAGGTTAGCTCCTACAATGAGCAGTTCTTC. Its protein product is CASSERQVSSYNEQFF.

Notes on this clonotype: This may be a read error, as it is one base from a much larger clone. A read error is likely, as this CDR3 ends without the conserved phenylalanine or tryptophan. This sequence joins TRBV6-5 and TRBJ2-3; no definite D call. V was clipped by 8 bases and J by 6 bases, with 6 bases between them. This CDR3 comprises 10 residues. Germline V gene data show CDR1 as MNHEY and CDR2 as SVGAGI. The CDR3 loop is CASRRDTQYL. The CDR3 nucleotides read TGTGCCAGCCGGCGGGATACGCAGTATTTG.

In its sample, this clonotype is medium-sized. Written as DNA, the CDR3 is TGTGCCAGCAGCTTCGTGCAGCAAGAGACCCAGTTCTTC. Its translation: CASSFVQQETQFF. This chain links TRBV7-9 with TRBJ2-1; D not certain. The germline CDR1 and CDR2 sequences are SEHNR and FQNEAQ (reference sequence). The V and J ends lost 3 bases and 13 bases respectively, with 16 bases between them. This CDR3 is built from 13 residues.

The V gene is TRBV7-2, the J gene TRBJ1-1; the D gene is possibly TRBD1 (6 bases). The V end lost 5 bases, the J end lost 1 base, and 17 bases lay between the germline ends. The CDR3 totals 16 residues. From germline, CDR1 is SGHTA and CDR2 FQGNSA. CDR3: CASSLQQGKPNTEAFF. CDR3 bases: TGTGCCAGCAGCCTGCAACAGGGAAAACCGAACACTGAAGCTTTCTTT.

Here the CDR3 DNA reads TGCGCCAGCAGTGGGGCGGGGAGGGGTCAGCAGTTCTTC. Residues: CASSGAGRGQQFF. This chain links TRBV10-1 with TRBJ2-1; 7 bases agree with TRBD2. The length of the CDR3 is 13 residues. The junction had 8 bases not matched to a gene; V was cut back by 4 bases and J by 11 bases. Germline V gene data show CDR1 as WNHNN and CDR2 as SYGVQD (reference sequence).

This clonotype was counted only a few times. This chain links TRBV6-1 with TRBJ2-1; D may be TRBD2 (6 bases). The V and J ends lost 8 bases and 6 bases respectively, with 20 bases between them. Per the germline V gene, CDR1 is MNHNS and CDR2 is SASEGT. CDR3 size: 15 residues. CDR3 sequence reads: CASGPGTPPGNEQFF. In DNA, the CDR3 is TGTGCCAGCGGCCCCGGGACTCCCCCTGGCAATGAGCAGTTCTTC.

This clonotype rates as medium-sized. V usage is TRBV6-1 and J usage is TRBJ2-1, with D perhaps matching TRBD1 or TRBD2 (5 bases each). CDR3 size: 14 residues. The germline gives CDR1 MNHNS, CDR2 SASEGT. V was clipped by 4 bases and J by 10 bases, with 17 bases between them. The chain's CDR3 is CASSVGEFSYEQFF. The CDR3 DNA reads as TGTGCCAGCAGTGTAGGGGAGTTCTCCTACGAGCAGTTCTTC.